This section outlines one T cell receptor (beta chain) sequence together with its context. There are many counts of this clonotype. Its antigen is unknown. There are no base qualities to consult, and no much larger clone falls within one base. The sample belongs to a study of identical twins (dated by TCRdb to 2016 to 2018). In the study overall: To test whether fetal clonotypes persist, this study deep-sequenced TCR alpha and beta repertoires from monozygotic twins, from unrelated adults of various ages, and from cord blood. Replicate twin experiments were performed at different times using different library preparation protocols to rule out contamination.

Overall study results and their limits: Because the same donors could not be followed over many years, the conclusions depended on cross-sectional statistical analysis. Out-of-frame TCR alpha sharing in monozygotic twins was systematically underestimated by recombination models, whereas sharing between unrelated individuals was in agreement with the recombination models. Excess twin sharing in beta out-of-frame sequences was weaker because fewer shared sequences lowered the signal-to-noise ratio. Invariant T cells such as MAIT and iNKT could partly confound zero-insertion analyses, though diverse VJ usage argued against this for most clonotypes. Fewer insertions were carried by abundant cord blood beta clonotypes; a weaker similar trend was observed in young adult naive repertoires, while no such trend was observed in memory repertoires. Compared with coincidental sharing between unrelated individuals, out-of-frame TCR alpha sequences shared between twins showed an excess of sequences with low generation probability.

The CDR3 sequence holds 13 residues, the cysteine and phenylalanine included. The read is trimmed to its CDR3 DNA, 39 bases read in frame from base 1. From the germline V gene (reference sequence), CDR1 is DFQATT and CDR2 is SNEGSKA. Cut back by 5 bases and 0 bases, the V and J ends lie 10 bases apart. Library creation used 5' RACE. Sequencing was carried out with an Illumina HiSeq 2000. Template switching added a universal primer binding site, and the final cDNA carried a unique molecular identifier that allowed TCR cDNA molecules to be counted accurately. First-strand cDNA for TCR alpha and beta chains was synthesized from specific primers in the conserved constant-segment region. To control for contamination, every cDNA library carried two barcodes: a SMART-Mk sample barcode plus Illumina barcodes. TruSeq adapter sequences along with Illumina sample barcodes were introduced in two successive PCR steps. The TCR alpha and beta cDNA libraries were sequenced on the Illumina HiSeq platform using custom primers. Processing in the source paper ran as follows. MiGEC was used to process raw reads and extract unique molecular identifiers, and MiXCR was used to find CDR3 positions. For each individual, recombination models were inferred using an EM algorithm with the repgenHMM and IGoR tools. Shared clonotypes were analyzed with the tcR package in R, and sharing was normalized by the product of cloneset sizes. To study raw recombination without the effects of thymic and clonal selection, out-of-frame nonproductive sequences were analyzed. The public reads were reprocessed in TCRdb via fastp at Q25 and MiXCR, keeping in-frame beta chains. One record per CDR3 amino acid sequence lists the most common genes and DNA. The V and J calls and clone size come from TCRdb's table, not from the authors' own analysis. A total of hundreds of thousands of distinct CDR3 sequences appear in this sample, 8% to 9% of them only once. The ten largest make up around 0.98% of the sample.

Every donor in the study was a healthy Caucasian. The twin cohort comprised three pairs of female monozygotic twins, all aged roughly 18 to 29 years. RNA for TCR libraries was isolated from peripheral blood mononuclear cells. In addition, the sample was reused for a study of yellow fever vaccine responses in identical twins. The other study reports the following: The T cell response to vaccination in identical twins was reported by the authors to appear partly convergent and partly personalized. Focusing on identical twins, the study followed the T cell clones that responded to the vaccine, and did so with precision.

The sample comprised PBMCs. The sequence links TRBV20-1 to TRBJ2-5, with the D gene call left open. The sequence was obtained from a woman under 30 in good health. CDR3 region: CSAPLTYQETQYF. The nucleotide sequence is TGCAGTGCTCCCTTGACGTACCAAGAGACCCAGTACTTC.